The 20 T cell receptor beta chains listed next were all sequenced from one sample in a study of blood T cell repertoires in COVID-19 (dated by TCRdb to the early 2020s). Library prep was done by the immunoSEQ multiplex PCR assay. TCRdb re-hosts the immuneACCESS table, in-frame sequences only. Its copies lack some clones; in the studies checked, an unresolved V gene accounts for under half of them, and the cause for the rest is not known. In all, the sample holds about 37,000 clones, and around nine tenths of those were seen once. Clones ranked in the top ten supply 6% to 7% of the sample. Sequencing was done on a sample of peripheral blood. These receptors originate from a human donor in a cohort sampled during active COVID-19.

The rearrangement joins TRBV30 to TRBJ2-2, with a possible D match to TRBD1 (6 bases). Germline-derived CDR1 and CDR2 are GTSNPN and SVGIG (reference sequence). Trimming shortened V by 5 bases and J by 5 bases, and 12 bases separated the two germline ends. There are 13 residues in the CDR3. CDR3 protein: CAWDSRGTGELFF. The CDR3 DNA is TGTGCCTGGGACTCCAGGGGAACCGGGGAGCTGTTTTTT. Together with reference TRBV30 and TRBJ2-2, the CDR3 gives the full variable domain: SQTIHQWPATLVQPVGSPLSLECTVEGTSNPNLYWYRQAAGRGLQLLFYSVGIGQISSEVPQNLSASRPQDRQFILSSKKLLLSDSGFYLCAWDSRGTGELFFGEGSRLTVL.

This clone has just one count. The V gene is TRBV19, the J gene TRBJ1-5, with 7 bases fitting TRBD1. Unmatched junction bases numbered 10, after V lost 9 bases and J lost 2 bases. Germline CDR1 reads LNHDA; CDR2 reads SQIVND (reference sequence). The CDR3 contains 15 residues. The DNA of the CDR3 is TGTGCCAGCCGACAGGGTTACAGTGGCAATCAGCCCCAGCATTTT. The encoded protein is CASRQGYSGNQPQHF.

The chain combines TRBV20-1 with TRBJ2-7; 9 bases are a match to TRBD2. Germline assignment: CDR1 DFQATT and CDR2 SNEGSKA (reference sequence). V gave up 3 bases and J gave up 6 bases; unmatched junction bases: 6. There are 13 residues in the CDR3. The CDR3 nucleotides are TGCAGTGCTAGTCCCTCTAGCGGGGTCGAGCAGTACTTC. Translated, it gives CSASPSSGVEQYF.

This rearrangement joins TRBV28 to TRBJ1-1; 8 bases align to TRBD1. J lost 11 bases, V lost 7 bases, and 6 bases had no gene match. The length of the CDR3 is 11 residues. The V gene's germline CDR1 is MDHEN and CDR2 SYDVKM. CDR3 in amino acids: CASNDRDRAFF. The DNA of the CDR3 is TGTGCCAGCAATGACCGGGACAGGGCTTTCTTT.

CDR3 in DNA: TGTGCCAGCAGTCCACCGGGAACTTCCGCCTACGAGCAGTACTTC. Encoded protein: CASSPPGTSAYEQYF. The chain has TRBV6-5 and TRBJ2-7, with D possibly matching TRBD2 (5 bases). Germline V gives CDR1 MNHEY, CDR2 SVGAGI. With 5 bases removed from V and 2 bases from J, the gap between germline ends came to 16 bases. This CDR3 is 15 amino acids long.

The J gene is TRBJ2-7, the V gene TRBV10-3, with TRBD2 matching 9 bases. Per the germline V gene, CDR1 is ENHRY and CDR2 is SYGVKD. The CDR3 sequence is 18 residues long. Germline trimming cut 3 bases from V and 1 base from J; bases unmatched to any gene: 13. Here the CDR3 reads CAISEPGLAPPRSYEQYF. For the CDR3, the DNA is TGTGCCATCAGTGAACCGGGACTAGCTCCCCCGCGTTCCTACGAGCAGTACTTC.

V and J are TRBV6-2 or TRBV6-3 and TRBJ2-5, with 8 bases that match TRBD1. V shed 2 bases, J shed 3 bases, and the junction held 8 bases outside the gene matches. Germline V CDR1 and CDR2: MNHEY, SVGEGT. This CDR3 is built from 16 residues. The CDR3 DNA reads as TGTGCCAGCAGTTACGATCCCCGGACAGGGAAAGAGACCCAGTACTTC. This translates into CASSYDPRTGKETQYF.

The chain employs TRBV10-3 and TRBJ2-5, with D tentatively TRBD1 (6 bases). Germline V gene lookup returns CDR1 ENHRY and CDR2 SYGVKD. This CDR3 contains 14 residues. Trimming shortened V by 1 base and J by 3 bases, and 9 bases separated the two germline ends. CDR3 loop: CAISEWAGEETQYF. The CDR3 coding sequence is TGTGCCATCAGTGAGTGGGCAGGGGAAGAGACCCAGTACTTC.

This chain links TRBV18 with TRBJ2-2; 8 nucleotides agree with TRBD1. This CDR3 is built from 15 residues. From germline, CDR1 is KGHSH and CDR2 LQKENI. J gave up 1 base and V 2 bases, and 0 bases lay outside the gene matches. The CDR3 DNA reads TGTGCCAGCTCACCAGGACAGGGGAACACCGGGGAGCTGTTTTTT. Translating gives CASSPGQGNTGELFF.

The rearrangement uses TRBV5-4 and TRBJ1-5; D uncertain. Trimming took 0 bases from V and 2 from J, leaving 9 bases between them. Germline V gene data show CDR1 as SGHNT and CDR2 as YYREEE (reference sequence). This CDR3 spans 15 amino acids. The CDR3 loop is CASSLDPGGNQPQHF. The CDR3 DNA reads TGTGCCAGCAGCTTGGATCCAGGCGGCAATCAGCCCCAGCATTTT.

V usage is TRBV4-1 and J usage is TRBJ2-7; D is perhaps TRBD2 (6 bases). Germline V gives CDR1 MGHRA, CDR2 YSYEKL. The ends were cut back, 3 bases at V and 6 bases at J, with 18 bases in the middle. The CDR3 is made up of 15 amino acids. CDR3 sequence: CASSQNSGAPAEQYF. CDR3 DNA: TGCGCCAGCAGCCAGAATTCGGGAGCCCCGGCCGAGCAGTACTTC.

J is TRBJ1-4 and V is TRBV7-9; weak D call: TRBD1 (5 bases). Germline values: CDR1 SEHNR, CDR2 FQNEAQ (reference sequence). The CDR3 covers 14 residues. The V gene lost 5 bases and the J gene lost 3 bases, with 10 bases spanning the gap. Written as DNA, the CDR3 is TGTGCCAGCAGCCAGGGTGCGGCTAATGAAAAACTGTTTTTT. The encoded protein is CASSQGAANEKLFF.

The V call is TRBV5-6, the J call TRBJ1-1; no clear D. Germline values: CDR1 SGHDT, CDR2 YYEEEE. The V end was cut by 0 bases, the J end by 4 bases, with 7 bases between. The CDR3 spans 13 residues. The CDR3 loop is CASSLGGPTEAFF. The CDR3 DNA reads as TGTGCCAGCAGCTTGGGAGGCCCCACTGAAGCTTTCTTT.

The rearrangement links TRBV30 to TRBJ1-5; D uncertain. V was trimmed by 0 bases and J by 5 bases, leaving 17 bases between them. The CDR3 spans 16 residues. The V gene's germline CDR1 is GTSNPN and CDR2 SVGIG (reference sequence). CDR3 sequence reads: CAWSVPRPGIYQPQHF. The CDR3 coding sequence is TGTGCCTGGAGTGTACCCCGCCCCGGGATATATCAGCCCCAGCATTTT.

The chain uses TRBV2 and TRBJ2-7, with a possible D match to TRBD2 (6 bases). The CDR3 length is 14 residues. Germline-derived CDR1 and CDR2 are SNHLY and FYNNEI. V gave up 1 base and J gave up 7 bases, with 14 bases separating them. The CDR3 DNA reads as TGTGCCAGCAGTGAAGAATTGGGCCGGGGGGAGCAGTACTTC. Its translation: CASSEELGRGEQYF.

The chain couples TRBV27 to TRBJ2-2, with 9 bases lining up with TRBD2. After removal of 8 bases from V and 1 base from J, the junction contained 2 bases not matched to a gene. The germline V gene has CDR1 MNHEY and CDR2 SMNVEV (reference sequence). The CDR3 totals 14 residues. Written as DNA, the CDR3 is TGTGCCAGCCGAGCGGGGGGGAACACCGGGGAGCTGTTTTTT. Its protein is CASRAGGNTGELFF.

This chain connects TRBV3-1 (or the pseudogene TRBV3-2) to TRBJ2-7; 8 nucleotides align to TRBD2. Germline trimming cut 5 bases from V and 1 base from J; bases unmatched to any gene: 7. CDR1 and CDR2 (germline): LGHDT, YNNKEL (reference sequence). There are 15 residues in the CDR3. CDR3 coding DNA: TGTGCCAGCAGCTCACAACTAGCGGTATCCTACGAGCAGTACTTC. Its protein is CASSSQLAVSYEQYF.

This chain joins TRBV19 and TRBJ2-7; D may be TRBD1 (5 bases). The CDR3 runs 14 residues. Germline V gives CDR1 LNHDA, CDR2 SQIVND (reference sequence). The germline V and J ends were trimmed by 5 bases and 0 bases, with 11 bases remaining between them. The CDR3 sequence is CASSHRQSSYEQYF. CDR3 coding DNA: TGTGCCAGTAGTCATCGACAGAGCTCCTACGAGCAGTACTTC.

This chain connects TRBV28 to TRBJ2-1; possible D gene TRBD2, 5 bases. This CDR3 is 16 amino acids long. The V end was cut by 7 bases, the J end by 1 base, with 17 bases between. Per the germline V gene, CDR1 is MDHEN and CDR2 is SYDVKM. The chain's CDR3 is CASTPRVVSSYNEQFF. CDR3 DNA: TGTGCCAGCACCCCGCGGGTAGTCTCATCCTACAATGAGCAGTTCTTC.

V gene TRBV19 combines with J gene TRBJ2-7; 10 nucleotides align to TRBD1. The CDR3 is 15 amino acids. Trimming took 6 bases from V and 2 from J; bases not matched to a gene: 7. CDR1 LNHDA and CDR2 SQIVND come from the germline V gene (reference sequence). DNA for the CDR3: TGTGCCAGTAGCCCCGGGACAGGGGAAACCTACGAGCAGTACTTC. This codes for CASSPGTGETYEQYF. The whole variable domain, remainder taken from reference TRBV19 and TRBJ2-7, is DGGITQSPKYLFRKEGQNVTLSCEQNLNHDAMYWYRQDPGQGLRLIYYSQIVNDFQKGDIAEGYSVSREKKESFPLTVTSAQKNPTAFYLCASSPGTGETYEQYFGPGTRLTVT.